Listed below are T cell receptor beta chains from one sample, sequenced in a study of neoadjuvant anti-PD-1 for oral cavity cancer. Profiling relied on immunoSEQ multiplex PCR, and the TCRdb table lists in-frame clones only, not all of them. The profile shows roughly 60,000 clones, more than 60% of them singletons. Material: PBMCs, obtained before nivolumab (anti-PD-1) treatment. The receptor set was obtained from a person aged 40-85 years with oral cavity squamous cell carcinoma. CDR3s include the opening cysteine and the closing phenylalanine or tryptophan. A D gene is named only where the DNA matches it firmly. Clone sizes are given selectively: once, few, many, or a class where the clone is expanded.

V gene	D gene	CDR3 length	J gene	clone size	CDR3 DNA	CDR3 protein
TRBV5-4	TRBD1	15	TRBJ2-3	NA	TGTGCCAGCAGCTTCCGGACAGGGAGAACAGATACGCAGTATTTT	CASSFRTGRTDTQYF
TRBV4-1	NA	15	TRBJ2-5	NA	TGCGCCAGCAGCCAAGAGGGACTCAGGCTAGAGACCCAGTACTTC	CASSQEGLRLETQYF
TRBV19	TRBD2	15	TRBJ2-3	NA	TGTGCCAGTAGTAGGCAAAGCGGGAGTAGGGATACGCAGTATTTT	CASSRQSGSRDTQYF
TRBV7-8	TRBD2	16	TRBJ2-1	NA	TGTGCCAGCAGCTTAGGGACTAGCGGGGGCTACAATGAGCAGTTCTTC	CASSLGTSGGYNEQFF
TRBV21-1	NA	15	TRBJ2-5	NA	TGTGCCAGCAGCACTTCCGGGACCTTTCAAGAGACCCAGTACTTC	CASSTSGTFQETQYF
TRBV11-2	NA	15	TRBJ2-2	NA	TGTGCCAGCAGCTTGCAGGGGTCGAACACCGGGGAGCTGTTTTTT	CASSLQGSNTGELFF
TRBV27	TRBD1	15	TRBJ1-4	NA	TGTGCCAGCAGGCCTCCGGGACAGGGCACAAAAAAACTGTTTTTT	CASRPPGQGTKKLFF
TRBV6-5	TRBD2	16	TRBJ2-1	NA	TGTGCCAGCAGTTACGGACTAGCGGCCACCTACAATGAGCAGTTCTTC	CASSYGLAATYNEQFF
TRBV5-1	NA	14	TRBJ1-1	NA	TGCGCCAGCAGCTTAGAACAGGGTTTAACTGAAGCTTTCTTT	CASSLEQGLTEAFF
TRBV2	TRBD2	16	TRBJ2-3	NA	TGTGCCAGCAGTGAAGACAGCGGGGGGGCGGGAGATACGCAGTATTTT	CASSEDSGGAGDTQYF
TRBV30	NA	15	TRBJ1-4	NA	TGTGCCTGGAGTGTACAGCCCGGATCAAATGAAAAACTGTTTTTT	CAWSVQPGSNEKLFF
TRBV6-5	NA	13	TRBJ2-7	NA	TGTGCCAGCAGTTACCCAGGGCCCTACGAGCAGTACTTC	CASSYPGPYEQYF
TRBV5-5	TRBD1	16	TRBJ2-2	NA	TGTGCCAGCAGCTCCGGACAGGGGGCTATCACCGGGGAGCTGTTTTTT	CASSSGQGAITGELFF
TRBV28	NA	17	TRBJ1-5	few	TGTGCCAGCAGCCCAACCCTACGGGCCTCGGGACGTCAGCCCCAGCATTTT	CASSPTLRASGRQPQHF
TRBV25-1	NA	14	TRBJ2-7	NA	TGTGCCAGCAGTGAATACTGGCGAGACTACGAGCAGTACTTC	CASSEYWRDYEQYF
TRBV5-1	TRBD2	15	TRBJ2-1	NA	TGCGCCAGCAGCTTCACTAGCGGTGCCTACAATGAGCAGTTCTTC	CASSFTSGAYNEQFF